This T cell receptor (beta chain) appears in the sequencing data of a study of shared clonotypes between healthy human individuals. Turning to the study itself: The people who gave samples were two women and a few men aged 18 to 49.

Deep was the level at which the assay was run. Method: immunoSEQ multiplex PCR; TCRdb's copy keeps in-frame clones and lacks some. The sample shows about 560,000 clones, around 78% of them seen only once. This CDR3 contains 12 residues. The V gene lost 6 bases and the J gene lost 3 bases, with 10 bases spanning the gap. Germline V gene sequence: CDR1 SGHRS, CDR2 YFSETQ. The source of this sequence is a woman in her thirties or forties in good health. Some clones in this sample may be carry-over from other donors' samples. This chain uses TRBV5-1 with TRBJ2-7, with D perhaps TRBD1 (6 bases). The sample was PBMCs. The CDR3 bases are TGCGCCAGCAACGAGGGGGACTACGAGCAGTACTTC. This translates into CASNEGDYEQYF. The full variable domain, rest sourced from reference TRBV5-1 and TRBJ2-7, is KAGVTQTPRYLIKTRGQQVTLSCSPISGHRSVSWYQQTPGQGLQFLFEYFSETQRNKGNFPGRFSGRQFSNSRSEMNVSTLELGDSALYLCASNEGDYEQYFGPGTRLTVT.